One and the same sample provided the 26 T cell receptor beta chains below, sequenced in a study of cytomegalovirus exposure and HLA in healthy donors. The PCR contained 60 Vbeta and 13 Jbeta primers. Sequenced by immunoSEQ multiplex PCR; TCRdb stores in-frame clones only, minus some. The sample has under 150,000 clones, 81% seen once. Sequences were obtained from PBMCs. These receptors were obtained from a man aged 18 to 35 in good health and CMV-seronegative.

The genes are TRBV4-2 and TRBJ2-2; the D gene is possibly TRBD2 (6 bases). CDR3 length: 14 residues. With 0 bases removed from V and 6 bases from J, the gap between germline ends came to 8 bases. Germline V gene sequence: CDR1 LGHNA, CDR2 YNFKEQ. Here the CDR3 reads CASSQDWGAGELFF. Written as DNA, the CDR3 is TGTGCCAGCAGCCAAGATTGGGGGGCCGGGGAGCTGTTTTTT.

The gene calls are TRBV5-1 and TRBJ2-5; D might be TRBD1 (6 bases). The CDR3 has 15 residues. V was pared by 4 bases and J by 0 bases, with 13 bases between. From germline, CDR1 is SGHRS and CDR2 YFSETQ. CDR3 DNA sequence: TGCGCCAGCAGCCAGAAGGACAGAAACCAAGAGACCCAGTACTTC. It encodes CASSQKDRNQETQYF.

The V gene is TRBV2, the J gene TRBJ2-3; D remains unclear. The V gene lost 2 bases and the J gene lost 6 bases, with 12 bases spanning the gap. Germline CDR1 and CDR2: SNHLY and FYNNEI. The CDR3 is made up of 14 amino acids. This chain's CDR3 is CASSEYGLEDTQYF. The CDR3 DNA sequence: TGTGCCAGCAGTGAATACGGGTTAGAGGATACGCAGTATTTT.

V gene TRBV11-2 combines with J gene TRBJ2-7; 10 bases map to TRBD2. The CDR3 covers 16 residues. Germline CDR1 reads SGHAT; CDR2 reads FQNNGV. The V gene end was trimmed by 0 bases and the J gene end by 2 bases; junction bases not matched to a gene: 4. CDR3 sequence: CASSLEGLAYPYEQYF. CDR3 bases: TGTGCCAGCAGCTTAGAGGGACTAGCGTACCCCTACGAGCAGTACTTC. Full variable domain (outside the CDR3, taken from reference TRBV11-2 and TRBJ2-7): EAGVAQSPRYKIIEKRQSVAFWCNPISGHATLYWYQQILGQGPKLLIQFQNNGVVDDSQLPKDRFSAERLKGVDSTLKIQPAKLEDSAVYLCASSLEGLAYPYEQYFGPGTRLTVT.

This clone was seen only once. This chain uses TRBV5-4 with TRBJ2-5; a weak D match, TRBD1 (6 bases). This CDR3 comprises 14 residues. CDR1 SGHNT and CDR2 YYREEE come from the germline V gene (reference sequence). V was clipped by 4 bases and J by 3 bases, with 13 bases between them. In DNA, the CDR3 is TGTGCCAGCAGCCCTATCGGACAGAAAGAGACCCAGTACTTC. This translates into CASSPIGQKETQYF.

As for this clone: The same CDR3 is also encoded by other DNA sequences in this sample. The CDR3 nucleotides read TGTGCCAGTAGTATCGGACAGATGAACACTGAAGCTTTCTTT. Protein product: CASSIGQMNTEAFF. The chain recombines TRBV19 with TRBJ1-1; perhaps TRBD1 as D (6 bases). Germline-derived CDR1 and CDR2 are LNHDA and SQIVND (reference sequence). The CDR3 totals 14 residues. V was cut by 3 bases and J by 0 bases, with 8 bases left in between. Variable domain in full (rest from reference TRBV19 and TRBJ1-1): DGGITQSPKYLFRKEGQNVTLSCEQNLNHDAMYWYRQDPGQGLRLIYYSQIVNDFQKGDIAEGYSVSREKKESFPLTVTSAQKNPTAFYLCASSIGQMNTEAFFGQGTRLTVV.

The gene calls are TRBV9 and TRBJ1-1; maybe TRBD1 (6 bases). Germline CDR1 SGDLS, CDR2 YYNGEE. The CDR3 has 14 residues. Between the trimmed V and J ends, which lost 0 bases and 8 bases, there was a span of 14 bases. Here the CDR3 reads CASSVGGRGAEAFF. DNA of the CDR3: TGTGCCAGCAGCGTAGGGGGGAGGGGGGCCGAAGCTTTCTTT. The variable domain in full, with the rest retrieved from reference TRBV9 and TRBJ1-1, is DSGVTQTPKHLITATGQRVTLRCSPRSGDLSVYWYQQSLDQGLQFLIQYYNGEERAKGNILERFSAQQFPDLHSELNLSSLELGDSALYFCASSVGGRGAEAFFGQGTRLTVV.

The DNA for the CDR3 is TGTGCCAGCAGCTTAGCGGAATCCTACGAGCAGTACTTC. This gives the protein CASSLAESYEQYF. The chain links TRBV5-4 to TRBJ2-5; D is possibly TRBD2 (5 bases). Near its end, the DNA agrees better with TRBJ2-7, so the J call may be wrong. This CDR3 comprises 13 residues. The germline gives CDR1 SGHNT, CDR2 YYREEE (reference sequence).

The gene calls are TRBV11-2 and TRBJ2-7; possible D gene TRBD1, 5 bases. Germline CDR1 is SGHAT and CDR2 is FQNNGV. The V end was cut by 2 bases, the J end by 5 bases, with 13 bases between. The CDR3 has 14 residues. The CDR3 coding sequence is TGTGCCAGCAGCTTAATTCAGGGTTGGAACGAGCAGTACTTC. Residues: CASSLIQGWNEQYF.

The chain has TRBV19 and TRBJ1-1; TRBD1 is a possible D gene (6 bases). Trimming pared 6 bases from V and 4 bases from J, leaving 21 bases between. The CDR3 runs 16 residues. Germline assignment: CDR1 LNHDA and CDR2 SQIVND (reference sequence). The CDR3 protein is CASSPLNGQSFTEAFF. Written as DNA, the CDR3 is TGTGCCAGTAGCCCTCTTAATGGACAGTCTTTCACTGAAGCTTTCTTT.

The chain carries TRBV6-5 and TRBJ2-2; 9 bases fit TRBD1. From germline, CDR1 is MNHEY and CDR2 SVGAGI. The CDR3 has 15 amino acids. Losses at the gene ends were 2 bases for V and 5 bases for J; bases not matched to a gene: 3. For the CDR3, the DNA is TGTGCCAGCAGTTACCCCGGGACAGGGACCGGGGAGCTGTTTTTT. Amino acids: CASSYPGTGTGELFF.

V gene TRBV20-1 combines with J gene TRBJ1-1, with D uncertain. Germline V lookup: CDR1 DFQATT, CDR2 SNEGSKA (reference sequence). Trimming pared 2 bases from V and 1 base from J, leaving 2 bases between. CDR3 length equals 11 residues. DNA for the CDR3: TGCAGTGCTAGACGGAACACTGAAGCTTTCTTT. Protein product: CSARRNTEAFF.

Written as DNA, the CDR3 is TGTGCCAGCAGCCAAGATTGGTGGGGCGGGGGGAGCACAGATACGCAGTATTTT. Encoded protein: CASSQDWWGGGSTDTQYF. This chain joins TRBV4-2 and TRBJ2-3, with 8 bases that match TRBD2. This CDR3 has 18 residues. Germline trimming cut 0 bases from V and 0 bases from J; bases unmatched to any gene: 8. Germline lookup yields CDR1 LGHNA and CDR2 YNFKEQ.

The chain joins TRBV20-1 to TRBJ2-1; no definite D call. The V and J ends lost 4 bases and 6 bases respectively, with 7 bases between them. There are 11 residues in the CDR3. Germline V CDR1 and CDR2: DFQATT, SNEGSKA (reference sequence). CDR3 amino acids: CSATTANEQFF. Written as DNA, the CDR3 is TGCAGTGCTACAACAGCCAATGAGCAGTTCTTC.

The rearrangement uses TRBV7-9 and TRBJ1-3, with 7 positions matching TRBD1. V dropped 5 bases and J dropped 0; count of bases not matched to a gene: 13. The V gene's germline CDR1 is SEHNR and CDR2 FQNEAQ (reference sequence). CDR3 length: 18 amino acids. The CDR3 nucleotides read TGTGCCAGCAGCCAGACCGGGACAGCTGACTTCTCTGGAAACACCATATATTTT. Amino acids: CASSQTGTADFSGNTIYF.

A single count supports this clone. The chain is built from TRBV5-1 and TRBJ2-5, with 14 bases identical to TRBD2. The J call is doubtful: the DNA matches TRBJ2-7 better. The length of the CDR3 is 18 residues. Germline V CDR1 and CDR2: SGHRS, YFSETQ. The CDR3 region is CASSSGLAGGKSSYEQYF. The CDR3 coding sequence is TGCGCCAGCAGCTCCGGACTAGCGGGGGGTAAGAGCTCCTACGAGCAGTACTTC.

This clone was found a few times. Lacking the conserved final phenylalanine or tryptophan, this CDR3 likely reflects a read error. It is unclear where the CDR3 begins or ends on the DNA, so no DNA is shown, and the CDR3 is as TCRdb lists it. The rearrangement uses TRBV11-2 and TRBJ1-1. CDR1 is SGHAT, CDR2 FQNNGV, per germline. The length of the CDR3 is 12 amino acids, counting both ends. The CDR3 sequence: CASSLESGTPRH.

The chain combines TRBV18 with TRBJ1-5; D is perhaps TRBD1 (6 bases). V lost 4 bases to trimming and J lost 0 bases, with 37 bases between them. The CDR3 has 24 residues. Per germline, CDR1 KGHSH and CDR2 LQKENI. The CDR3 DNA follows: TGTGCCAGCTCACTATACGACCTCCCTCTCTTCAGGGACATCGACTCAGATAGCAATCAGCCCCAGCATTTT. It encodes CASSLYDLPLFRDIDSDSNQPQHF.

This clone was counted between two and nine times. This chain joins TRBV6-1 and TRBJ1-2; D is unresolved. The CDR3 has 17 residues. Trimming removed 2 bases from V and 7 bases from J, with 23 bases in between. Germline values: CDR1 MNHNS, CDR2 SASEGT. For the CDR3, the DNA is TGTGCCAGCAGTGAACCGGGCCCCCCAATTTTGGCGGGTGGCTACACCTTC. Protein sequence: CASSEPGPPILAGGYTF.

V is TRBV27 and J is TRBJ2-3; 10 bases are a match to TRBD1. The CDR3 covers 15 residues. Trimming took 5 bases from V and 5 from J; bases not matched to a gene: 7. CDR1 MNHEY and CDR2 SMNVEV come from the germline V gene (reference sequence). In nucleotides, the CDR3 is TGTGCCAGCAGTCCGGGACAGGGGCCGGTAGATACGCAGTATTTT. It codes for CASSPGQGPVDTQYF.

The CDR3 region has the DNA TGTGCCAGCAGCGCGACCCCCGGGGGGCGCAGCACAGATACGCAGTATTTT. Residues: CASSATPGGRSTDTQYF. V usage is TRBV9 and J usage is TRBJ2-3; a weak D match, TRBD2 (7 bases). Germline assignment: CDR1 SGDLS and CDR2 YYNGEE. CDR3 size: 17 residues. V shed 3 bases and J shed 0 bases, with 17 bases lying between them.

V gene TRBV21-1 combines with J gene TRBJ1-2; the table calls TRBD1, which could not be checked here. TRBV21-1 corresponds to a pseudogene. This CDR3 has 17 amino acids. The CDR3 sequence is CASSKVPGTGGPYGYTF. CDR3 nucleotide sequence: TGTGCCAGCAGCAAAGTGCCCGGGACAGGGGGCCCTTATGGCTACACCTTC.

This chain uses TRBV9 with TRBJ2-3, with 13 bases fitting TRBD2. CDR1 and CDR2 from the germline V gene are SGDLS and YYNGEE. The CDR3 totals 17 residues. Trimming at V came to 3 bases and at J to 2 bases, leaving 6 bases not matched to a gene. CDR3 amino acids: CASSGTSGGAYTDTQYF. The CDR3 region has the DNA TGTGCCAGCAGCGGTACTAGCGGGGGGGCGTACACAGATACGCAGTATTTT.

J is TRBJ2-4 and V is TRBV19; tentative D call: TRBD1 (6 bases). The CDR3 has 16 amino acids. The germline gives CDR1 LNHDA, CDR2 SQIVND (reference sequence). V was pared by 6 bases and J by 4 bases, with 19 bases between. The CDR3 is CASRRRTGTGKNIQYF. In DNA, the CDR3 is TGTGCCAGTAGGCGGAGAACAGGGACGGGGAAAAACATTCAGTACTTC.

The chain has TRBV4-2 and TRBJ1-5, with D hard to call. This CDR3 comprises 15 residues. Germline loops: CDR1 LGHNA, CDR2 YNFKEQ. V lost 0 bases, J lost 0 bases, and 6 bases lay in between. The CDR3 region has the DNA TGTGCCAGCAGCCAAGATCGGTATAGCAATCAGCCCCAGCATTTT. Amino acids: CASSQDRYSNQPQHF.

This sequence joins TRBV15 and TRBJ1-2; 8 bases line up with TRBD1. Germline V gives CDR1 LNHNV, CDR2 YYDKDF (reference sequence). J lost 4 bases, V lost 3 bases, and 4 bases had no gene match. The CDR3 runs to 14 residues. The CDR3 protein is CATSSTGTGYGYTF. DNA for the CDR3: TGTGCCACCAGCAGTACCGGGACAGGCTATGGCTACACCTTC.